These 7 T cell receptor beta chains came from one sample sequenced in a study of response to subunit inactivated influenza vaccine. TCRdb reprocessed the RT-PCR reads via MiXCR and lists one record per CDR3 protein. The sample lists about 700,000 distinct CDR3 sequences; roughly 14% were seen once. The starting material was PBMCs from blood, obtained approximately 15 days before vaccination. The receptors originated from a man in his fifties or sixties who received an inactivated influenza vaccine.

The chain combines TRBV6-1 with TRBJ1-5, with D possibly TRBD1 on 5 matching bases. The germline V gene has CDR1 MNHNS and CDR2 SASEGT. The CDR3 sequence is 15 residues long. V shed 5 bases and J shed 3 bases, with 14 bases lying between them. CDR3 DNA sequence: TGTGCCAGCAGTCCACGCCCTGGGACCAATCAGCCCCAGCATTTT. Its translation: CASSPRPGTNQPQHF.

The chain employs TRBV5-6 and TRBJ1-2; D ambiguous. Looked up from germline, CDR1 is SGHDT and CDR2 is YYEEEE. Trimming left V 0 bases short and J 4 bases short, with 19 bases between. The CDR3 is made up of 17 amino acids. The CDR3 loop is CASSLEADLLPVYGYTF. The CDR3 nucleotides read TGTGCCAGCAGCTTGGAGGCAGACCTACTTCCGGTCTATGGCTACACCTTC.

This clonotype was found many times. V gene TRBV6-1 combines with J gene TRBJ2-5, with a possible D match to TRBD1 (5 bases). The CDR3 loop spans 13 amino acids. V lost 6 bases and J 7 bases, leaving 15 bases between the germline ends. Germline V gene sequence: CDR1 MNHNS, CDR2 SASEGT. This chain's CDR3 is CASRTTGLGTQYF. The CDR3 region has the DNA TGTGCCAGCAGGACCACAGGCCTGGGGACCCAGTACTTC.

V and J are TRBV7-2 and TRBJ2-3; a possible D gene is TRBD2 (7 bases). CDR3 length equals 13 residues. The germline V gene encodes CDR1 SGHTA and CDR2 FQGNSA. V dropped 5 bases and J dropped 8 bases, with 14 bases sitting between them. The chain's CDR3 is CASSHPAGATQYF. CDR3 DNA: TGTGCCAGCAGCCACCCGGCGGGGGCTACGCAGTATTTT.

As for this clonotype: A much larger clone differs by one base, so this may be a read error. The chain combines TRBV11-2 with TRBJ2-7, with D perhaps matching TRBD1 or TRBD2 (5 bases each). CDR3 length equals 14 residues. Germline assignment: CDR1 SGHAT and CDR2 FQNNGV. Trimming stripped 6 bases from V and 5 bases from J, with 17 bases between. DNA of the CDR3: TGTGCCAGCAGGGATCCCCGACGGGACCACGAGCAGTACTTC. As protein: CASRDPRRDHEQYF.

The chain uses TRBV30 and TRBJ2-7; 7 bases fit TRBD1. This CDR3 comprises 15 residues. Per the germline V gene, CDR1 is GTSNPN and CDR2 is SVGIG (reference sequence). With 1 base clipped from V and 1 base from J, the junction kept 7 bases outside the gene matches. CDR3 coding DNA: TGTGCCTGGAGTGGAAAAGGGGGCGAGTCCTACGAGCAGTACTTC. Its translation is CAWSGKGGESYEQYF.

This clonotype has just a few counts. The genes are TRBV10-3 and TRBJ2-7, with D uncertain. The CDR3 runs 14 residues. The V gene's germline CDR1 is ENHRY and CDR2 SYGVKD. Trimming removed 3 bases from V and 2 bases from J, with 11 bases in between. DNA for the CDR3: TGTGCCATCAGTGAATTGTACGGCACCTACGAGCAGTACTTC. It is translated as CAISELYGTYEQYF.